The next 10 T cell receptor beta chains were all read from a single sample in a study of T cells after yellow fever vaccination. TCRdb re-called the 5' RACE reads with MiXCR, one entry per CDR3 protein. The sample contains a few hundred thousand distinct CDR3 sequences, approximately 16% of which appear only once. The source was PBMCs, collected around 5 days after the first yellow fever vaccination. These receptor sequences come from a man between 18 and 29 years old who received the YFV17D yellow fever vaccine.

This rearrangement joins TRBV5-1 to TRBJ1-6, with TRBD1 matching over 8 bases. The ends lost 5 bases at V and 7 bases at J; junction bases unmatched: 5. From germline, CDR1 is SGHRS and CDR2 YFSETQ. The CDR3 length is 14 residues. CDR3 DNA: TGCGCCAGCAGAAGGACAGGGTTGAATTCACCCCTCCACTTT. It yields the protein CASRRTGLNSPLHF. The whole variable domain, filled in from reference TRBV5-1 and TRBJ1-6, reads KAGVTQTPRYLIKTRGQQVTLSCSPISGHRSVSWYQQTPGQGLQFLFEYFSETQRNKGNFPGRFSGRQFSNSRSEMNVSTLELGDSALYLCASRRTGLNSPLHFGNGTRLTVT.

The J gene is TRBJ1-6, the V gene TRBV20-1; a weak D match, TRBD1 (5 bases). The germline V and J ends were trimmed by 3 bases and 6 bases, with 9 bases remaining between them. This CDR3 has 13 residues. The germline gives CDR1 DFQATT, CDR2 SNEGSKA (reference sequence). The CDR3 loop is CSARGTTNSPLHF. Written as DNA, the CDR3 is TGCAGTGCTAGGGGGACGACTAATTCACCCCTCCACTTT.

The chain links TRBV29-1 to TRBJ2-7, with a tentative D call TRBD1 (6 bases). V lost 4 bases and J lost 3, with 16 bases in between. Per the germline V gene, CDR1 is SQVTM and CDR2 is ANQGSEA. There are 14 residues in the CDR3. The DNA for the CDR3 is TGCAGCGTTGCATTTGGGACAATAATCTACGAGCAGTACTTC. It encodes CSVAFGTIIYEQYF.

In this sample, this clonotype turned up many times. This chain links TRBV12-3 or TRBV12-4 with TRBJ1-2, with D possibly matching TRBD1 (6 bases). Trimming shortened V by 6 bases and J by 0 bases, and 11 bases separated the two germline ends. The CDR3 runs 14 residues. In DNA, the CDR3 is TGTGCCAGCAGCCGAACAGGGTCTAACTATGGCTACACCTTC. It is translated as CASSRTGSNYGYTF.

The chain employs TRBV20-1 and TRBJ2-1; the D gene is possibly TRBD1 (5 bases). Germline CDR1 reads DFQATT; CDR2 reads SNEGSKA (reference sequence). Trimming removed 0 bases at V and 0 bases at J, with 15 bases between. The CDR3 is 17 residues long. The CDR3 loop is CSARDAKQDHSYNEQFF. In nucleotides, the CDR3 is TGCAGTGCTAGAGATGCAAAACAGGATCACTCCTACAATGAGCAGTTCTTC.

In its sample, this clonotype was seen a few times. This rearrangement joins TRBV5-1 to TRBJ2-2; 7 bases fit TRBD2. The germline CDR1 and CDR2 sequences are SGHRS and YFSETQ. The CDR3 loop spans 15 amino acids. The junction had 3 bases not matched to a gene; V was cut back by 3 bases and J by 1 base. This chain's CDR3 is CASSWSSGNTGELFF. In nucleotides, the CDR3 is TGCGCCAGCAGCTGGTCTAGCGGGAACACCGGGGAGCTGTTTTTT.

Many counts were recorded for this clonotype. The CDR3 DNA reads TGTGCCACCAGTGATTTCCCTCGATCCTATGGCTACACCTTC. Its translation: CATSDFPRSYGYTF. The chain recombines TRBV24-1 with TRBJ1-2, with D unresolved. V lost 1 base and J lost 4, with 9 bases in between. The CDR3 sequence is 14 residues long. The germline CDR1 and CDR2 sequences are KGHDR and SFDVKD.

This clonotype was counted a few times. The CDR3 region has the DNA TGTGCCAGCAGCCCAGTCGGGCCGGGGGGCACTGAAGCTTTCTTT. This gives the protein CASSPVGPGGTEAFF. This chain links TRBV27 with TRBJ1-1; maybe TRBD1 (5 bases). CDR1 and CDR2 from the germline V gene are MNHEY and SMNVEV (reference sequence). The CDR3 sequence is 15 residues long. V lost 6 bases to trimming and J lost 4 bases, with 18 bases between them.

This clonotype appeared a few times. The chain recombines TRBV10-3 with TRBJ2-7; maybe TRBD1 (7 bases). The CDR3 is 16 amino acids. V was pared by 6 bases and J by 0 bases, with 18 bases between. CDR1 is ENHRY, CDR2 SYGVKD, per germline. CDR3 amino acids: CAISPGGTASSYEQYV. In DNA, the CDR3 is TGTGCCATCAGCCCTGGAGGGACAGCATCCTCCTACGAGCAGTACGTC.

The chain combines TRBV30 with TRBJ2-5; TRBD2 might be the D (5 bases). The CDR3 has 13 amino acids. CDR1 and CDR2 from the germline V gene are GTSNPN and SVGIG (reference sequence). Trimming shortened V by 2 bases and J by 4 bases, and 11 bases separated the two germline ends. The CDR3 DNA is TGTGCCTGGAGTTCTCTTCGGGGAGAGACCCAGTACTTC. Its protein product is CAWSSLRGETQYF.